The 13 T cell receptor beta chains in this list originate from one sample, sequenced in a study of T cells in Graves' hyperthyroidism and ophthalmopathy. Template material for amplifying TCR beta CDR3 regions consisted of RNA transcripts. Initially, a first-round RT-PCR of the TCR CDR3 employed the HTBI primer set. TCRdb fed the multiplex PCR reads into MiXCR, producing one record per CDR3 protein. The table lists a few hundred thousand distinct CDR3 sequences, more than 12% of them singletons. Sequenced sample: blood. The receptor set was obtained from a woman aged 25 to 39 with Graves' ophthalmopathy.

This clonotype was observed a few times. The chain combines TRBV20-1 with TRBJ1-2; D is unresolved. The V gene lost 0 bases and the J gene lost 7 bases, with 21 bases spanning the gap. Germline CDR1 reads DFQATT; CDR2 reads SNEGSKA (reference sequence). The CDR3 has 16 amino acids. The CDR3 region has the DNA TGCAGTGCTAGAGATGCGGGCAGGAGATCGTTGGGTGGCTACACCTTC. This codes for CSARDAGRRSLGGYTF.

Note on this clonotype: A much bigger clone sits one base away, suggesting this may be a read error. The chain joins TRBV7-2 to TRBJ1-4, with TRBD1 matching 9 bases. CDR3 size: 14 residues. The V gene's germline CDR1 is SGHTA and CDR2 FQGNSA. The CDR3 nucleotides are TGTCCCAGCAACCCGGGACAGGGAAATGAAAAACTGTTTTTT. It yields the protein CPSNPGQGNEKLFF.

This clonotype was recorded at least ten times. The rearrangement links TRBV12-3 or TRBV12-4 to TRBJ1-1, with D maybe TRBD1 (5 bases). V lost 7 bases to trimming and J lost 4 bases, with 13 bases between them. The CDR3 is 13 amino acids. The CDR3 DNA sequence: TGTGCCAGCATTCCGGGGGGGGGCACTGAAGCTTTCTTT. Amino acids: CASIPGGGTEAFF.

In this sample, this clonotype turned up a few times. J is TRBJ2-7 and V is TRBV12-3 or TRBV12-4; D is uncertain. Between the trimmed V and J ends, which lost 6 bases and 7 bases, there was a span of 16 bases. CDR3 length equals 13 residues. The CDR3 region is CASRAFGLREQYF. The CDR3 DNA sequence: TGTGCCAGCAGGGCGTTCGGTCTGAGAGAGCAGTACTTC.

V usage is TRBV12-3 or TRBV12-4 and J usage is TRBJ2-6; weak D call: TRBD2 (5 bases). Trimming took 3 bases from V and 2 from J, leaving 11 bases between them. This CDR3 comprises 16 residues. DNA of the CDR3: TGTGCCAGCAGTTTGGGGTTGACTACTGGGGCCAACGTCCTGACTTTC. This sequence encodes CASSLGLTTGANVLTF.

Written as DNA, the CDR3 is TGTGCCAGCAGCTTAGCGCGACAAACTGAGTACGAGCAGTACTTC. Translating gives CASSLARQTEYEQYF. The gene calls are TRBV7-8 and TRBJ2-7; D is uncertain. With 0 bases removed from V and 4 bases from J, the gap between germline ends came to 13 bases. This CDR3 has 15 residues. The germline CDR1 and CDR2 sequences are SGHVS and FQNEAQ.

This clonotype was recorded many times. Here the CDR3 DNA reads TGTGCCAGCAGTTGGGCAAATCAAGAGACCCAGTACTTC. This encodes CASSWANQETQYF. V is TRBV28 and J is TRBJ2-5; D gene uncertain. The CDR3 length is 13 residues. CDR1 MDHEN and CDR2 SYDVKM come from the germline V gene. V was cut by 4 bases and J by 2 bases, with 8 bases left in between.

This clonotype was observed many times. The V call is TRBV4-1, the J call TRBJ2-5; 10 bases are a match to TRBD2. The CDR3 contains 14 residues. Germline-derived CDR1 and CDR2 are MGHRA and YSYEKL. The V segment lost 4 bases and the J segment 5 bases; nucleotides outside the gene matches: 4. Written as DNA, the CDR3 is TGCGCCAGCAGCCTAGCGGGGGGACGGGAGACCCAGTACTTC. Amino acid sequence: CASSLAGGRETQYF.

This clonotype was seen a few times. The chain uses TRBV7-6 and TRBJ2-7; D possibly corresponds to TRBD1 (6 bases). CDR1 is SGHVS and CDR2 is FNYEAQ in the germline V gene. V was trimmed by 5 bases and J by 5 bases, leaving 13 bases between them. The CDR3 runs to 13 residues. The CDR3 protein is CASSAAGADEQYF. For the CDR3, the DNA is TGTGCCAGCAGCGCCGCAGGGGCAGACGAGCAGTACTTC.

The genes are TRBV4-1 and TRBJ2-7; a weak D match, TRBD2 (7 bases). The V gene's germline CDR1 is MGHRA and CDR2 YSYEKL. The CDR3 runs to 16 residues. Trimming shortened V by 0 bases and J by 3 bases, and 15 bases separated the two germline ends. DNA for the CDR3: TGCGCCAGCAGCCAAGATGGTGCAGGGGACTACTACGAGCAGTACTTC. As protein: CASSQDGAGDYYEQYF.

V is TRBV19 and J is TRBJ1-5, with D possibly being TRBD1 (5 bases). The V gene lost 2 bases and the J gene lost 6 bases, with 17 bases spanning the gap. Germline V gives CDR1 LNHDA, CDR2 SQIVND (reference sequence). The CDR3 extends over 16 amino acids. The CDR3 reads CASSIFLAGWVQPQHF. The CDR3, as DNA: TGTGCCAGTAGTATATTTTTGGCAGGGTGGGTTCAGCCCCAGCATTTT. Using reference TRBV19 and TRBJ1-5 for the parts outside the CDR3, the full variable domain is DGGITQSPKYLFRKEGQNVTLSCEQNLNHDAMYWYRQDPGQGLRLIYYSQIVNDFQKGDIAEGYSVSREKKESFPLTVTSAQKNPTAFYLCASSIFLAGWVQPQHFGDGTRLSIL.

Ten or more counts support this clonotype. This chain joins TRBV4-1 and TRBJ1-1; 8 bases line up with TRBD1. The CDR3 sequence is 16 residues long. Germline-derived CDR1 and CDR2 are MGHRA and YSYEKL. The V gene end was trimmed by 6 bases and the J gene end by 5 bases; junction bases not matched to a gene: 14. The CDR3 is CASRRPGQAEGTEAFF. As DNA, the CDR3 is TGCGCCAGCAGACGACCGGGACAGGCAGAAGGTACTGAAGCTTTCTTT.

The chain employs TRBV7-2 and TRBJ2-5; a possible D gene is TRBD1 (7 bases). Trimming took 2 bases from V and 5 from J, leaving 30 bases between them. Germline loops: CDR1 SGHTA, CDR2 FQGNSA. The CDR3 loop spans 20 amino acids. CDR3 nucleotides: TGTGCCAGCAGCTTAACGGGACAGCCCCCCGGGGAGGATATCGCGGAGACCCAGTACTTC. This encodes CASSLTGQPPGEDIAETQYF. Looking up the rest from reference TRBV7-2 and TRBJ2-5 gives the full variable domain: GAGVSQSPSNKVTEKGKDVELRCDPISGHTALYWYRQSLGQGLEFLIYFQGNSAPDKSGLPSDRFSAERTGGSVSTLTIQRTQQEDSAVYLCASSLTGQPPGEDIAETQYFGPGTRLLVL.